This TCR beta chain was found in a study of tumor-infiltrating lymphocytes in primary liver carcinoma. Across the study: Primary liver carcinoma in the patients was surgically resected. Stage T1-T3 N0M0 tumors spanned about 4.2 to 10 cm. Study-wide results and caveats: The 250 largest clones made up significantly more of tumor than blood repertoires (p = 0.039). Whereas tumor region pairs overlapped more, tumor-adjacent and tumor-blood pairs overlapped less.

CDR3 length equals 14 residues. Trimming removed 6 bases from V and 6 bases from J, with 14 bases in between. A few counts support this clonotype. Its antigen remains unknown. Using a constant-region primer together with ProtoScript II reverse transcriptase, TCR beta cDNA was made from 500 ng of total RNA. Slightly modified ARM-PCR with three nested multiplex PCR rounds yielded TCR beta libraries. Forward primers for TRBV1-TRBV30 and a C-beta reverse primer served the first two PCR rounds, at around 9 cycles each. TCRdb re-derived calls from the multiplex PCR reads in MiXCR, one entry per CDR3 protein. The data show some 180,000 distinct CDR3 sequences, with about 60% seen just once and around three quarters held by the top ten. Unsorted whole blood served as the source of blood RNA, and germline DNA was extracted as well.

The sequenced material came from peripheral blood. The gene calls are TRBV12-3 or TRBV12-4 and TRBJ1-4; tentative D call: TRBD1 (6 bases). The source of this sequence is a man in his forties or fifties with primary liver carcinoma and hepatitis B virus infection. CDR3 coding DNA: TGTGCCAGCAGGAACAGGGTGCAGGATGAAAAACTGTTTTTT. Translated, it gives CASRNRVQDEKLFF.